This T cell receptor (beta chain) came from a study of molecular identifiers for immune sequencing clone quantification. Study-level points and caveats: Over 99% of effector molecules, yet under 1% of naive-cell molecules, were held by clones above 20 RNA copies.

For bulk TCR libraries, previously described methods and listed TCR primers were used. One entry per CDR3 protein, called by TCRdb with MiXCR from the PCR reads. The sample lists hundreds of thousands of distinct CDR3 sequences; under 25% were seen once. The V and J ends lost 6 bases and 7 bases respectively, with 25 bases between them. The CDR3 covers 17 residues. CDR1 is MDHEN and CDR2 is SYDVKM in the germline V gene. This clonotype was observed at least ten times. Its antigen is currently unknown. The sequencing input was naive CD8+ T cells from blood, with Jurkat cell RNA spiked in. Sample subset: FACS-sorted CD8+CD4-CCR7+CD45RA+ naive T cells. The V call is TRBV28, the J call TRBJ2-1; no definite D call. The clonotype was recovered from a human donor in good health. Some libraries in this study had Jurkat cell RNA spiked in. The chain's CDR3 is CASREIPRLRDSNEQFF. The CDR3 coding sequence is TGTGCCAGCAGGGAAATCCCCCGGTTGAGAGACTCGAATGAGCAGTTCTTC. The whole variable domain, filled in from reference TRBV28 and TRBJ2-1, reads DVKVTQSSRYLVKRTGEKVFLECVQDMDHENMFWYRQDPGLGLRLIYFSYDVKMKEKGDIPEGYSVSREKKERFSLILESASTNQTSMYLCASREIPRLRDSNEQFFGPGTRLTVL.